A selection of T cell receptor beta chains follows, all from one sample in a study of PD-1 blockade in classical Hodgkin lymphoma. Profiling relied on immunoSEQ multiplex PCR, and the TCRdb table lists in-frame clones only, not all of them. Among around 36,000 clones, around 87% were seen once, and the ten largest hold roughly 10%. The sequencing used peripheral blood mononuclear cells (PBMCs), collected at baseline. The receptors come from a human donor with classical Hodgkin lymphoma. The CDR3 runs from the conserved cysteine through the conserved F or W. Each record gives: J gene, CDR3 length, clone size, D gene, V gene, CDR3 protein, CDR3 DNA. A D gene is named only where the DNA matches it firmly. The size entry is marked missing in some rows and otherwise reads once, few, many or a size class.

>TRBJ2-2|11|once|-|TRBV7-8
CASSPTGELFF
TGTGCCAGCAGCCCTACCGGGGAGCTGTTTTTT
>TRBJ2-5|15|few|-|TRBV7-9
CASSAPGGHWETQYF
TGTGCCAGCAGCGCCCCCGGCGGACACTGGGAGACCCAGTACTTC
>TRBJ1-1|15|-|-|TRBV7-9
CASSYQSGRNTEAFF
TGTGCCAGCAGCTATCAATCCGGGAGGAACACTGAAGCTTTCTTT
>TRBJ2-7|15|-|-|TRBV14
CASSQGIQTFYEQYF
TGTGCCAGCAGCCAAGGGATCCAGACTTTTTACGAGCAGTACTTC
>TRBJ2-1|16|-|TRBD2|TRBV19
CASSKKGLAGYNEQFF
TGTGCCAGTAGTAAAAAGGGACTAGCGGGATACAATGAGCAGTTCTTC
>TRBJ2-3|12|once|-|TRBV2
CAGSTSTDTQYF
TGTGCCGGAAGCACTAGCACAGATACGCAGTATTTT
>TRBJ2-1|15|-|-|TRBV18
CASSGTSRRYNEQFF
TGTGCCAGCTCAGGGACATCCCGAAGGTACAATGAGCAGTTCTTC
>TRBJ1-2|12|-|-|TRBV29-1
CSELKGGYGYTF
TGCAGCGAACTTAAAGGAGGCTATGGCTACACCTTC
>TRBJ2-3|12|once|-|TRBV28
CASSGLTDTQYF
TGTGCCAGCAGTGGTCTCACAGATACGCAGTATTTT
>TRBJ1-3|14|-|TRBD1|TRBV19
CASNPTGERNTIYF
TGTGCCAGTAACCCAACAGGGGAAAGAAACACCATATATTTT
>TRBJ1-1|13|-|-|TRBV28
CASRETENTEAFF
TGTGCCAGCAGGGAAACAGAGAACACTGAAGCTTTCTTT
>TRBJ2-3|14|-|-|TRBV9
CASSPSRGRDTQYF
TGTGCCAGCAGCCCAAGCAGGGGCAGAGATACGCAGTATTTT
>TRBJ2-7|13|-|TRBD1|TRBV6-6
CASSSETGIEQYF
TGTGCCAGCAGTTCGGAGACAGGGATCGAGCAGTACTTC
>TRBJ2-7|15|few|TRBD2|TRBV4-1
CASSQGASGSHEQYF
TGCGCCAGCAGCCAAGGGGCTAGCGGGAGCCACGAGCAGTACTTC
>TRBJ2-1|12|-|-|TRBV18
CASSPDHNEQFF
TGTGCCAGCTCCCCGGATCACAATGAGCAGTTCTTC
>TRBJ2-7|16|-|TRBD1|TRBV7-7
CASSSGQGGALGEQYF
TGTGCCAGCAGCTCCGGACAGGGAGGAGCCCTGGGCGAGCAGTACTTC
>TRBJ2-2|17|-|-|TRBV5-5
CASSHHNGLLNTGELFF
TGTGCCAGCAGCCACCACAATGGGCTCCTGAACACCGGGGAGCTGTTTTTT
>TRBJ1-1|14|-|-|TRBV9
CASSPQDLNTEAFF
TGTGCCAGCAGCCCCCAGGACCTGAACACTGAAGCTTTCTTT
>TRBJ1-1|15|-|TRBD1|TRBV7-2
CASSYTGGTNTEAFF
TGTGCCAGCAGCTATACAGGGGGGACGAACACTGAAGCTTTCTTT
>TRBJ2-7|15|-|TRBD1|TRBV6-1
CASSWTTGVAYEQYF
TGTGCCAGCAGTTGGACGACAGGGGTGGCCTACGAGCAGTACTTC
>TRBJ2-4|16|-|-|TRBV18
CASSPAGRPAKNIQYF
TGTGCCAGCTCACCAGCGGGTCGGCCTGCCAAAAACATTCAGTACTTC
>TRBJ2-7|14|-|-|TRBV28
CATIGLDSHDEQYF
TGTGCCACCATCGGACTGGACAGTCATGACGAGCAGTACTTC
>TRBJ2-7|15|-|-|TRBV6-6
CASSYRGRGSYEQYF
TGTGCCAGCAGTTACCGAGGACGAGGCTCCTACGAGCAGTACTTC
>TRBJ2-2|15|-|-|TRBV11-1
CASRLGLANTGELFF
TGCGCCAGCAGACTGGGTCTAGCGAACACCGGGGAGCTGTTTTTT
>TRBJ2-1|16|-|-|TRBV5-4
CASSQDPGQTANEQFF
TGCGCCAGCAGCCAAGATCCGGGCCAGACCGCCAATGAGCAGTTCTTC
>TRBJ2-7|11|-|-|TRBV6-5
CASRDRNEQYF
TGTGCCAGCAGAGACAGGAACGAGCAGTACTTC
>TRBJ2-7|16|-|TRBD2|TRBV28
CASRSTGLAYFYEQYF
TGTGCCAGCAGGTCGACGGGACTAGCGTATTTCTACGAGCAGTACTTC
>TRBJ1-2|12|few|-|TRBV28
CASHDRWDGYTF
TGTGCCAGCCATGACAGATGGGATGGCTACACCTTC